The clone carrying this TCR beta chain was found once. This entry belongs to a study of blood T cell repertoires in COVID-19. Turning to the study itself: COVID-19 samples collected from the United States, Italy and Spain covered acute and convalescent phases. The cDNA or gDNA used as material had been derived from T cells, B-cell-depleted T cells, or PBMCs.

How the authors handled the data: Reference gene primers were amplified, and this amplification served to estimate nucleated cell counts. The table came from immunoSEQ multiplex PCR; TCRdb's copy has only in-frame clones and leaves some out. V, J and clone size reflect that table, while D and trimming were determined from the DNA. This table has 95,000 to 150,000 clones, 81% appearing once. The specimen was peripheral blood. This receptor was obtained from a woman aged 50 to 65 with acute or convalescent COVID-19.

The CDR3 is CASSQVLAGELFF. The CDR3 DNA follows: TGTGCCAGCAGCCAAGTCCTAGCCGGGGAGCTGTTTTTT. V gene TRBV14 combines with J gene TRBJ2-2; D not resolved. The germline V and J ends were trimmed by 1 base and 6 bases, with 6 bases remaining between them. Germline assignment: CDR1 SGHDN and CDR2 FVKESK. The CDR3 is 13 amino acids.